This entry lists 10 T cell receptor beta chains sequenced from one sample in a study of cytomegalovirus exposure and HLA in healthy donors. The PCR made use of 60 Vbeta and 13 Jbeta primers. Data came from immunoSEQ multiplex PCR; TCRdb stores just in-frame clones and leaves some out. Among some 190,000 clones listed, roughly 77% were seen once. Sequencing was carried out using PBMCs. The receptors originated from a woman aged 45-60 years in good health and CMV-seronegative.

The chain recombines TRBV11-3 with TRBJ2-3, with TRBD2 matching 15 bases. The germline CDR1 and CDR2 sequences are SGHNT and YENEEA. The CDR3 sequence is 19 residues long. V was pared by 5 bases and J by 3 bases, with 12 bases of the junction left unmatched. CDR3 in amino acids: CASSLGLAGGPIGTDTQYF. As DNA, the CDR3 is TGTGCCAGCAGCCTCGGACTAGCGGGAGGGCCGATTGGGACAGATACGCAGTATTTT.

The J gene is TRBJ2-5, the V gene TRBV5-4, with TRBD2 matching over 12 bases. The CDR3 spans 16 residues. Germline lookup yields CDR1 SGHNT and CDR2 YYREEE (reference sequence). Trimming removed 4 bases from V and 5 bases from J; junction bases left unmatched: 9. CDR3 sequence (DNA): TGTGCCAGCAGCCCCGAACCTCTAGCGGGGGGGGAGACCCAGTACTTC. This codes for CASSPEPLAGGETQYF.

In the case of this clone: Relative to the germline gene, one junction end is altered; a read error may explain this. Other DNA sequences in this sample translate to the same CDR3. The gene calls are TRBV14 and TRBJ1-1, with 9 bases lining up with TRBD1. This CDR3 has 17 amino acids. Germline V gene lookup returns CDR1 SGHDN and CDR2 FVKESK. Here the CDR3 reads CASSPIPGQGWNTEAFF. In DNA form, the CDR3 reads TGTGCTAGCAGCCCGATACCGGGACAGGGATGGAATACTGAAGCTTTCTTT.

The V gene is TRBV7-9, the J gene TRBJ1-5; no reliable D call. Trimming cost V 4 bases and J 6 bases, with 10 bases left between them. In germline, CDR1 is SEHNR, CDR2 FQNEAQ (reference sequence). The length of the CDR3 is 13 residues. The CDR3 here is CASSSGVGQPQHF. CDR3 in DNA: TGTGCCAGCAGCTCAGGTGTAGGTCAGCCCCAGCATTTT.

V is TRBV7-2 and J is TRBJ1-6; no clear D. Trimming cost V 1 base and J 6 bases, with 7 bases left between them. The CDR3 totals 14 residues. CDR1 is SGHTA, CDR2 FQGNSA, per germline. The CDR3 DNA reads TGTGCCAGCAGCTTAGAAACAGTTAATTCACCCCTCCACTTT. Translating gives CASSLETVNSPLHF.

This clone has only one observation. This chain links TRBV18 with TRBJ1-1; D unresolved. In germline, CDR1 is KGHSH, CDR2 LQKENI. This CDR3 has 14 amino acids. V shed 6 bases and J shed 0 bases, with 11 bases lying between them. The CDR3 sequence is CASSDLALNTEAFF. CDR3 DNA: TGTGCCAGCTCCGATTTGGCCCTGAACACTGAAGCTTTCTTT.

In the case of this clone: Compared with germline, one end of the junction differs, possibly owing to a read error. The gene calls are TRBV7-9 and TRBJ2-7; 10 bases align to TRBD1. The CDR3 sequence is 16 residues long. CDR1 and CDR2 from the germline V gene are SEHNR and FQNEAQ (reference sequence). CDR3: CSSSLPGQGPIYEQYF. CDR3 in DNA: TGTTCCAGCAGCCTGCCGGGACAGGGGCCGATCTACGAGCAGTACTTC.

V and J are TRBV6-5 and TRBJ1-5; D gene uncertain. The length of the CDR3 is 14 residues. Trimming took 8 bases from V and 0 from J, leaving 11 bases between them. The germline V gene has CDR1 MNHEY and CDR2 SVGAGI. CDR3 DNA: TGTGCCAGCGCGAAAGACTATAGCAATCAGCCCCAGCATTTT. It encodes CASAKDYSNQPQHF.

The gene calls are TRBV18 and TRBJ1-4, with D perhaps TRBD1 (5 bases). Germline V gives CDR1 KGHSH, CDR2 LQKENI. This CDR3 has 16 amino acids. The V end lost 5 bases, the J end lost 7 bases, and 20 bases lay between the germline ends. The CDR3, as DNA: TGTGCCAGCTCAGGCCAGGGCTGGTCGGATCGTGAAAAACTGTTTTTT. Protein: CASSGQGWSDREKLFF.

The table lists this clone with a count of one. The J gene is TRBJ2-5, the V gene TRBV6-5; TRBD2 is a possible D gene (6 bases). The CDR3 is 13 residues long. CDR1 and CDR2 (germline): MNHEY, SVGAGI. Trimming shortened V by 6 bases and J by 1 base, and 9 bases separated the two germline ends. CDR3 DNA sequence: TGTGCCAGCAGGCGGGACGGCCAAGAGACCCAGTACTTC. It translates to CASRRDGQETQYF.